What follows describes a single TCR beta chain. The sample comes from a study of blood T cell repertoires in COVID-19. Study-wide context: Sites across the United States, Italy and Spain contributed samples from acute and convalescent COVID-19. T cells, B-cell-depleted T cells, or PBMCs provided the cDNA or gDNA that served as material.

Method: immunoSEQ multiplex PCR; TCRdb's copy keeps in-frame clones and lacks some. This sample has 60,000 or so clones, with roughly nine tenths found just once. The receptor was derived from a man aged 55 to 70 with acute or convalescent COVID-19. The source material was peripheral blood.

For the CDR3, the DNA is TGTGCCAGCTCACCGGCCAGCTACGAGCAGTACTTC. Protein product: CASSPASYEQYF. V and J are TRBV18 and TRBJ2-7; no clear D gene. This CDR3 has 12 residues. V was cut by 3 bases and J by 3 bases, with 6 bases left in between. From germline, CDR1 is KGHSH and CDR2 LQKENI.